This TCR beta chain was found in a study of shared clonotypes between healthy human individuals. Only in-frame clones appear in the TCRdb table, and some are missing; sequencing was by immunoSEQ multiplex PCR. Here the sample spans about 2.3 million clones, just over 90% being singletons. There are 14 residues in the CDR3. Germline loops: CDR1 MNHEY, CDR2 SMNVEV (reference sequence). V lost 7 bases to trimming and J lost 0 bases, with 11 bases between them. This clonotype was obtained from a man aged 18 to 29 in good health. Some clones in this sample may be carry-over from other donors' samples. Sequencing input: naive CD4+ T cells from PBMCs. Described subset: CD45RA+ positively selected. The rearrangement joins TRBV27 to TRBJ2-3, with D unresolved. The CDR3 loop is CASTFGPSTDTQYF. The CDR3 DNA is TGTGCCAGCACCTTCGGTCCTAGCACAGATACGCAGTATTTT.